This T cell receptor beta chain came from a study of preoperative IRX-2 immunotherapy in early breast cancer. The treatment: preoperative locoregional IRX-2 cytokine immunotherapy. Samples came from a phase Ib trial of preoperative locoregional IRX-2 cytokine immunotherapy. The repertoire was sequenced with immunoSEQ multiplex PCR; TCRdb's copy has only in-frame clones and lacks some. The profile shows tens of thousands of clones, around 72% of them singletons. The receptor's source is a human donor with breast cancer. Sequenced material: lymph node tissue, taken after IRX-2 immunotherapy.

CDR3 loop: CASSLGLAAPYEQYF. As DNA, the CDR3 is TGTGCCAGCAGCTTAGGACTAGCGGCCCCCTACGAGCAGTACTTC. This chain links TRBV11-3 with TRBJ2-7; the match to TRBD2 covers 9 bases. Losses at the gene ends were 1 base for V and 2 bases for J; bases not matched to a gene: 3. This CDR3 has 15 amino acids. Germline lookup yields CDR1 SGHNT and CDR2 YENEEA.